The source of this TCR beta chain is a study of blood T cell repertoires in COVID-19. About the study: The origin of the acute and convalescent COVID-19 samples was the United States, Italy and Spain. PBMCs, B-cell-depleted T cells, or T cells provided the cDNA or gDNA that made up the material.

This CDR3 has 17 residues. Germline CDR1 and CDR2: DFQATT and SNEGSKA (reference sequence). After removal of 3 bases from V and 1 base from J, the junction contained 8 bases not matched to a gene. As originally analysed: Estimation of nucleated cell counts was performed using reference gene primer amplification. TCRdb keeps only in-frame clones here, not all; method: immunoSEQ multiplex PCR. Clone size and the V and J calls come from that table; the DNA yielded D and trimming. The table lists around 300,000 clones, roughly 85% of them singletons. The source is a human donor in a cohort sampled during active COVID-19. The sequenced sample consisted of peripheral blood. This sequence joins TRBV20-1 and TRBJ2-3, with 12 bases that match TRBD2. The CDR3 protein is CSASNPLAGGRTDTQYF. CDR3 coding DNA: TGCAGTGCTAGTAACCCACTAGCGGGGGGCCGCACAGATACGCAGTATTTT.